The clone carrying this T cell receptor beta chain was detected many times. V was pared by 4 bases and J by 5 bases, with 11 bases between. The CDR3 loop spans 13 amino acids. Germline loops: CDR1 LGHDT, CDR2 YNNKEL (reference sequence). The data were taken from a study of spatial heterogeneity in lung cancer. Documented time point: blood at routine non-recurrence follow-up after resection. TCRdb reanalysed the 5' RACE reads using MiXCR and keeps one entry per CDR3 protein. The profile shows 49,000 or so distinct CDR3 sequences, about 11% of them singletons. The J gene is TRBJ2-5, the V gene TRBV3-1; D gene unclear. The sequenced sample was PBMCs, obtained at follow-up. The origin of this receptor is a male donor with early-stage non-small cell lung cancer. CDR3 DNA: TGTGCCAGCAGCCCCGATGTCTCGGAGACCCAGTACTTC. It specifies CASSPDVSETQYF.